This record concerns one T cell receptor (beta chain) sequence. Its antigen is unknown. The junction does not match germline at one end; this may be a read error. This entry belongs to a study of T cell responses to AZD1222 COVID-19 vaccine. The germline gives CDR1 SGHTA, CDR2 FQGNSA. The CDR3 covers 13 residues. The study, taken as a whole, reports: The sample set comprised mostly white British donors with more females, and clonal diversity was possibly underestimated.

TCRdb keeps only in-frame clones here, not all; method: immunoSEQ multiplex PCR. The sample includes around 63,000 clones, roughly 85% of them seen just once. This TCR derives from an adult in good health. The genes are TRBV7-2 and TRBJ2-7, with D hard to call. The sequenced sample was peripheral blood, obtained on day 0 of AZD1222 vaccination. CDR3 sequence reads: CASGLDWPPEQYF. CDR3 in DNA: TGTGCCAGCGGCTTGGATTGGCCCCCCGAGCAGTACTTC. Full variable domain (missing parts from reference TRBV7-2 and TRBJ2-7): GAGVSQSPSNKVTEKGKDVELRCDPISGHTALYWYRQSLGQGLEFLIYFQGNSAPDKSGLPSDRFSAERTGGSVSTLTIQRTQQEDSAVYLCASGLDWPPEQYFGPGTRLTVT.